These 12 T cell receptor beta chains originate from one sample sequenced in a study of blood T cells in healthy people across ages (dated by TCRdb to the mid-2010s). Library construction relied on 5' RACE. Sequenced using an Illumina HiSeq 2500. A second PCR of roughly 7 to 11 cycles was performed with a sample-barcoded 5' primer and a J-beta primer mix. TCRdb reworked the public reads: Q25 trimming with fastp, MiXCR clone assembly, productive beta chains retained. Entries that share a CDR3 protein sequence are merged under the most common genes and DNA. In all, the sample holds some 560,000 distinct CDR3 sequences, and about a quarter of those were seen once. Clones ranked in the top ten supply 3% to 4% of the sample. These sequences were also reported in another study, on T cells of mothers and their children.

The sequenced material came from blood. The receptor set was obtained from a boy between 2 and 10 years old in good health.

To note about this clonotype: A read error may be the cause here, since a much bigger clone is one base away. V and J are TRBV20-1 and TRBJ2-3; 10 bases are a match to TRBD2. Looked up from germline, CDR1 is DFQATT and CDR2 is SNEGSKA (reference sequence). The CDR3 sequence is 16 residues long. DNA of the CDR3: TGCAGTGCTAGAGCGGCTAGCGGGAGAGTCACAGGAACGCGGTATTTT. Protein product: CSARAASGRVTGTRYF.

V gene TRBV24-1 combines with J gene TRBJ1-6; D might be TRBD1 (6 bases). V was shortened by 7 bases and J by 8 bases, with 20 bases between the two germline ends. This CDR3 spans 16 amino acids. The germline CDR1 and CDR2 sequences are KGHDR and SFDVKD. The CDR3 region has the DNA TGTGCCACCAGCGATCACGGGACAAGTGCCGATTCACCCCTCCACTTT. This sequence encodes CATSDHGTSADSPLHF.

This chain connects TRBV27 to TRBJ2-1, with D possibly matching TRBD1 (5 bases). The end of the DNA fits TRBJ2-5 better, so the J call may be wrong. This CDR3 is built from 18 residues. Germline-derived CDR1 and CDR2 are MNHEY and SMNVEV (reference sequence). Here the CDR3 reads CASSPHGGQGATWETQYF. The CDR3 DNA is TGTGCCAGCAGTCCCCATGGCGGCCAGGGTGCCACCTGGGAGACCCAGTACTTC.

This clonotype has a handful of counts. The rearrangement uses TRBV6-6 and TRBJ1-4; 9 nucleotides align to TRBD1. The CDR3 extends over 12 amino acids. Germline values: CDR1 MNHNY, CDR2 SVGAGI (reference sequence). The J segment lost 12 bases and the V segment lost 5 bases, leaving 4 bases of the junction unmatched. CDR3 DNA sequence: TGTGCCAGCAGTGCGGACAGGGGCGAACTGTTTTTT. Its translation is CASSADRGELFF.

In this sample, this clonotype turned up a few times. The rearrangement links TRBV27 to TRBJ2-1; no definite D call. The V end lost 4 bases, the J end lost 6 bases, and 13 bases lay between the germline ends. CDR3 length: 14 residues. Looked up from germline, CDR1 is MNHEY and CDR2 is SMNVEV (reference sequence). The CDR3 region has the DNA TGTGCCAGCAGTTCTAGGACGGTTCCCAATGAGCAGTTCTTC. It codes for CASSSRTVPNEQFF.

This clonotype has a single count. The chain has TRBV9 and TRBJ2-4; TRBD2 matches 7 bases. The trim removed 0 bases at V and 1 base at J, leaving 4 bases unmatched. The CDR3 covers 16 residues. Germline V CDR1 and CDR2: SGDLS, YYNGEE. This CDR3 is CASSVGSSGAKNIQYF. The DNA for the CDR3 is TGTGCCAGCAGCGTAGGAAGTAGCGGGGCCAAAAACATTCAGTACTTC.

The chain combines TRBV7-3 with TRBJ2-6; no reliable D call. This CDR3 comprises 15 residues. Germline V CDR1 and CDR2: SGHTA, FQGTGA. V was cut by 1 base and J by 4 bases, with 8 bases left in between. DNA of the CDR3: TGTGCCAGCAGCTTAAGCCTCTCGGGGGCCAACGTCCTGACTTTC. Translating it yields CASSLSLSGANVLTF.

V is TRBV13 and J is TRBJ1-2; 7 bases map to TRBD1. There are 15 residues in the CDR3. Trimming removed 4 bases from V and 2 bases from J; junction bases left unmatched: 7. Germline V CDR1 and CDR2: PRHDT, FYEKMQ (reference sequence). The CDR3: CASSYYRDSNYGYTF. CDR3 in DNA: TGTGCCAGCAGCTACTACCGGGACAGCAACTATGGCTACACCTTC.

A few counts support this clonotype. CDR3 sequence reads: CASSDIRGDGNYGYTF. DNA of the CDR3: TGTGCCAGCAGTGATATAAGAGGAGACGGTAACTATGGCTACACCTTC. The chain recombines TRBV6-4 with TRBJ1-2, with D unresolved. The germline V gene encodes CDR1 MRHNA and CDR2 SNTAGT. The CDR3 loop spans 16 amino acids. V dropped 3 bases and J dropped 1 base, with 15 bases sitting between them.

The V and J genes are TRBV28 and TRBJ2-4, with TRBD1 as a possible D gene (6 bases). This CDR3 comprises 13 residues. V gave up 8 bases and J gave up 9 bases, with 17 bases separating them. Germline V CDR1 and CDR2: MDHEN, SYDVKM. The chain's CDR3 is CASFKGLGGIQYF. The CDR3 DNA is TGTGCCAGCTTCAAGGGATTAGGGGGCATTCAGTACTTC.

The rearrangement joins TRBV25-1 to TRBJ2-7, with D tentatively TRBD1 (6 bases). Germline assignment: CDR1 MGHDK and CDR2 SYGVNS. V lost 6 bases to trimming and J lost 2 bases, with 20 bases between them. This CDR3 comprises 16 residues. DNA of the CDR3: TGTGCCAGCAGCACCACAGGGATAGGGCTCCCCTACGAGCAGTACTTC. This encodes CASSTTGIGLPYEQYF.

This clonotype was counted a few times. The chain is built from TRBV12-3 or TRBV12-4 and TRBJ1-4, with D perhaps matching TRBD1 (5 bases). V shed 3 bases and J shed 8 bases, with 13 bases lying between them. The CDR3 runs to 14 residues. The CDR3 is CASSFLGVAEKLFF. The CDR3 DNA reads as TGTGCCAGCAGTTTTTTGGGGGTCGCGGAAAAACTGTTTTTT.